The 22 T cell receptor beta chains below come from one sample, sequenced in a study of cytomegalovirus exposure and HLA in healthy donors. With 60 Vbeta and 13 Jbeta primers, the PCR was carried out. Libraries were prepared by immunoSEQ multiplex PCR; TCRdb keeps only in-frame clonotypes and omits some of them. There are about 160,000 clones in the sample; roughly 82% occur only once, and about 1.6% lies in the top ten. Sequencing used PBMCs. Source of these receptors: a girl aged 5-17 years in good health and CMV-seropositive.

CDR3 region: CASSFSAHSSYEQYF. The DNA for the CDR3 is TGCGCCAGCAGCTTTTCCGCGCATAGCTCCTACGAGCAGTACTTC. V gene TRBV5-1 combines with J gene TRBJ2-7; D is ambiguous. The germline CDR1 and CDR2 sequences are SGHRS and YFSETQ. The CDR3 covers 15 residues. Deletions cut 2 bases from V and 0 bases from J, with 12 bases between.

CDR3 in DNA: TGTGCCAGCCAGACTAGCGGCACCTACGAGCAGTACTTC. Residues: CASQTSGTYEQYF. The chain couples TRBV18 to TRBJ2-7, with 9 positions matching TRBD2. Germline CDR1 KGHSH, CDR2 LQKENI. The V gene end was trimmed by 8 bases and the J gene end by 2 bases; junction bases not matched to a gene: 4. This CDR3 has 13 amino acids.

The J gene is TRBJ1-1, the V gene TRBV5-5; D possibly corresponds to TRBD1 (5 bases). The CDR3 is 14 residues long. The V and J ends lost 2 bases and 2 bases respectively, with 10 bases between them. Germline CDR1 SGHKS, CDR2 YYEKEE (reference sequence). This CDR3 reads CASSFSTANTEAFF. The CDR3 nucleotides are TGTGCCAGCAGCTTTTCGACAGCTAACACTGAAGCTTTCTTT.

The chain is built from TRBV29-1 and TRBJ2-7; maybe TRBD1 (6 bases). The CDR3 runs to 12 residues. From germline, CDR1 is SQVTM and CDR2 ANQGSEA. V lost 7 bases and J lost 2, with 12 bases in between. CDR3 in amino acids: CSARTVAYEQYF. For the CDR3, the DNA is TGCAGCGCCAGGACAGTCGCCTACGAGCAGTACTTC.

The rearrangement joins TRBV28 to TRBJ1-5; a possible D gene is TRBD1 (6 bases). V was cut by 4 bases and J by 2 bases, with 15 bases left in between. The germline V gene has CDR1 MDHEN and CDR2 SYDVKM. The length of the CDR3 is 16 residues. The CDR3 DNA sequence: TGTGCCAGCAGTTCCTCAGGGGCGGGTCGCAATCAGCCCCAGCATTTT. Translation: CASSSSGAGRNQPQHF.

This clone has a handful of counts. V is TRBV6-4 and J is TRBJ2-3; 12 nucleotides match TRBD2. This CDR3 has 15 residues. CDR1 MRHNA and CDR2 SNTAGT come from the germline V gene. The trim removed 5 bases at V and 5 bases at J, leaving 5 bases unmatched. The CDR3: CASSPTSGGKDTQYF. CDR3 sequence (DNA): TGTGCCAGCAGTCCCACTAGCGGGGGGAAAGATACGCAGTATTTT.

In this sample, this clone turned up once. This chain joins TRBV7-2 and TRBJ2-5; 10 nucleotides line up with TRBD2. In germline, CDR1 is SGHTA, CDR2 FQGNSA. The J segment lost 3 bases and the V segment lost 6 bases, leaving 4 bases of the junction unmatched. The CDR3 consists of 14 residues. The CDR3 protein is CASRIAGGKETQYF. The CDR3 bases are TGTGCCAGCAGAATAGCGGGGGGAAAAGAGACCCAGTACTTC.

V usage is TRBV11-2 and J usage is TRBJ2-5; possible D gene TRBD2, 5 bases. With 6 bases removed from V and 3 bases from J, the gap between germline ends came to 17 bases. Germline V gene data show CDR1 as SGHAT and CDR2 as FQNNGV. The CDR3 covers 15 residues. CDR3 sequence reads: CASSPGFRGKETQYF. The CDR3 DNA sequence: TGTGCCAGCAGTCCGGGATTTAGAGGGAAAGAGACCCAGTACTTC.

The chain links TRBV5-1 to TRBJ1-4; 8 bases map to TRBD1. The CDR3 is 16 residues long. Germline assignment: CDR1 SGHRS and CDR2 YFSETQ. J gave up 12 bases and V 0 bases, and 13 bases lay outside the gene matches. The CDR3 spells CASSLAGTGRVVELFF. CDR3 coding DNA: TGCGCCAGCAGCTTGGCTGGGACAGGAAGGGTCGTAGAACTGTTTTTT.

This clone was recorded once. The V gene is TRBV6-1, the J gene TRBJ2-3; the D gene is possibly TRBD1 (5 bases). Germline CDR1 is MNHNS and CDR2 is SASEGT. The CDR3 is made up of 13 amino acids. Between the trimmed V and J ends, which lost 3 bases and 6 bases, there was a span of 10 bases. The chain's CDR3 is CASSDRPGDTQYF. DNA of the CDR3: TGTGCCAGCAGTGATAGGCCAGGGGATACGCAGTATTTT.

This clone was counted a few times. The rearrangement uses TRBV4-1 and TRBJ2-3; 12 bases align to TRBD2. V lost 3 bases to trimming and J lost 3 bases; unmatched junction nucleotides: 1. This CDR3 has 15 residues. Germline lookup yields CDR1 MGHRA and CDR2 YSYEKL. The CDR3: CASSHLAGGTDTQYF. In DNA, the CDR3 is TGCGCCAGCAGCCATCTAGCGGGAGGGACAGATACGCAGTATTTT.

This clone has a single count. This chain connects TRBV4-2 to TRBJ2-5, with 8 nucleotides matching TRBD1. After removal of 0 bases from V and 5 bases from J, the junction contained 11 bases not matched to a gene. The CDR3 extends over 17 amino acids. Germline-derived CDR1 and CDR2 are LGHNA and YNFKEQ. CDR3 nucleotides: TGTGCCAGCAGCCAAGAGGCTGACTGGACAGGGATCGAGACCCAGTACTTC. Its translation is CASSQEADWTGIETQYF.

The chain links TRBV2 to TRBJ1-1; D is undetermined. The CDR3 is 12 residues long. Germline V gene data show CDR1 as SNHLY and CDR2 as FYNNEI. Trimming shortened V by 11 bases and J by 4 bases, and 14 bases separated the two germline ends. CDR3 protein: CASGGHGTEAFF. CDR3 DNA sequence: TGTGCCTCGGGAGGGCATGGCACTGAAGCTTTCTTT.

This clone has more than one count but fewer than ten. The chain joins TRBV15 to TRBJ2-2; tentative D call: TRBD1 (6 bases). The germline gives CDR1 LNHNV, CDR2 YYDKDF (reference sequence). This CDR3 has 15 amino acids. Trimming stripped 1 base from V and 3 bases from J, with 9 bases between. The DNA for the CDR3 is TGTGCCACCAGCAGAGCGGGGACACACACCGGGGAGCTGTTTTTT. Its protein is CATSRAGTHTGELFF.

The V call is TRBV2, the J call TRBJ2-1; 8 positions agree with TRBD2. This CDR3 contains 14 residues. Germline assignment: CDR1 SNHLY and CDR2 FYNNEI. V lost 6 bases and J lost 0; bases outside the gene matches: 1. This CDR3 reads CASRAGGSYNEQFF. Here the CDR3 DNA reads TGTGCCAGCAGGGCGGGGGGCTCCTACAATGAGCAGTTCTTC.

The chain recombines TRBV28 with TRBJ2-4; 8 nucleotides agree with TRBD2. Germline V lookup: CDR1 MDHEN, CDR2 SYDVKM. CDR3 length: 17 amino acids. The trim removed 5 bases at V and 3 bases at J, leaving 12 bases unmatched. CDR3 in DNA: TGTGCCAGCAGTCCCGGGGGGGCGGGAGGAGTCAAAAACATTCAGTACTTC. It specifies CASSPGGAGGVKNIQYF.

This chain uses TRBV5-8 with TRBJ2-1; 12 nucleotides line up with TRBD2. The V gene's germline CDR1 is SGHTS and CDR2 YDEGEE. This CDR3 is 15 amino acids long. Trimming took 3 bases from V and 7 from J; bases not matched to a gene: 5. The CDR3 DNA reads TGTGCCAGCAGCTCTAGCACTAGCGGGAGGAATGAGCAGTTCTTC. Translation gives CASSSSTSGRNEQFF.

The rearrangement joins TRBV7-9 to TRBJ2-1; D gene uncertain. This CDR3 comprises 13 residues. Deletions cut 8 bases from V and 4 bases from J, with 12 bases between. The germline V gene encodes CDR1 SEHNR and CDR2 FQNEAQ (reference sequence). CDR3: CASATTPYNEQFF. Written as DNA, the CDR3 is TGTGCCAGCGCTACGACTCCTTACAATGAGCAGTTCTTC.

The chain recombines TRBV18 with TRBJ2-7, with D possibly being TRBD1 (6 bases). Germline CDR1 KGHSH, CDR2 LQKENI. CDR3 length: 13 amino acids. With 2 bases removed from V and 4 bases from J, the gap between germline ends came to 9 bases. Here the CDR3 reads CASSPRTVYEQYF. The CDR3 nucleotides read TGTGCCAGCTCACCAAGGACAGTTTACGAGCAGTACTTC.

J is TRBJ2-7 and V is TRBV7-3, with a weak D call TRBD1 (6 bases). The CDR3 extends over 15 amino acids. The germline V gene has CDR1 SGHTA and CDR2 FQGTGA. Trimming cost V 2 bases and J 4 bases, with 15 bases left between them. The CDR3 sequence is CASSLYPGETYEQYF. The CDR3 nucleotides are TGTGCCAGCAGCTTATACCCAGGGGAGACGTACGAGCAGTACTTC.

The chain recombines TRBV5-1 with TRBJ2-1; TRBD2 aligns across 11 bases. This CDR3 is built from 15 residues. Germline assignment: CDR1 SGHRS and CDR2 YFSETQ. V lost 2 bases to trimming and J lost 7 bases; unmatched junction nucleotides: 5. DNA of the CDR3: TGCGCCAGCAGCTTACTAGCGGGAGCAGCGAATGAGCAGTTCTTC. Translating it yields CASSLLAGAANEQFF.

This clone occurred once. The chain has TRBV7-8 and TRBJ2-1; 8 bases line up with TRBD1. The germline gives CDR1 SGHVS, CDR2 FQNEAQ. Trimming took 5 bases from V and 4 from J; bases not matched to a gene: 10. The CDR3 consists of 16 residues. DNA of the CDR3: TGTGCCAGCAGCCCTAGCCCGGGACAGGCTTACAATGAGCAGTTCTTC. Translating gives CASSPSPGQAYNEQFF.